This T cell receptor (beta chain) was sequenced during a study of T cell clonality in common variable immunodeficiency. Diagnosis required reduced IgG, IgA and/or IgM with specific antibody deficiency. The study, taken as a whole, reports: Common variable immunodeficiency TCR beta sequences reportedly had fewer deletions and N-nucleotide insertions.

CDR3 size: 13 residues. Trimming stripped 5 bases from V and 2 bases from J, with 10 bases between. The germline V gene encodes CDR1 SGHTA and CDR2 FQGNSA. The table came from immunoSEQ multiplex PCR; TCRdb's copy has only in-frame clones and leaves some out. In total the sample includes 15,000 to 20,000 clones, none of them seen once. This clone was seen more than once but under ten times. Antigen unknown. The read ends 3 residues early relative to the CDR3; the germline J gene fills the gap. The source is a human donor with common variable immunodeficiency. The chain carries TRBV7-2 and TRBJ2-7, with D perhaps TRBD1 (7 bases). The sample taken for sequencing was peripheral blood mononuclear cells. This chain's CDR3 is CASSGGTAYEQYF. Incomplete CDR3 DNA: TGTGCCAGCAGCGGGGGGACAGCCTACGAG. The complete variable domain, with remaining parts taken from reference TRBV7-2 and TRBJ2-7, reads GAGVSQSPSNKVTEKGKDVELRCDPISGHTALYWYRQSLGQGLEFLIYFQGNSAPDKSGLPSDRFSAERTGGSVSTLTIQRTQQEDSAVYLCASSGGTAYEQYFGPGTRLTVT.